What follows describes a single TCR beta chain. Its matching antigen is unknown. The sample originates from a study of cytomegalovirus exposure and HLA in healthy donors. The overall study: Earlier, 150 million to 200 million T cells were analyzed, and some 120 million unique TCR beta sequences were found among them. General study results and limits: In a later analysis, an Asian-associated ancestry cluster reportedly showed fewer N-insertions than the roughly 730-donor mean. Cytomegalovirus-associated status was assigned to 150 to 200 TCR beta chains. Confirmation was obtained in vitro that a few CMV-associated chains are specific for CMV antigens.

V was clipped by 0 bases and J by 3 bases, with 13 bases between them. In germline, CDR1 is SGDLS, CDR2 YYNGEE. CDR3 length: 15 amino acids. PCR was performed using 60 Vbeta and 13 Jbeta primers. Here immunoSEQ multiplex PCR was the method, and the copy in TCRdb shows in-frame clones only, minus some. The sample contains around 160,000 clones, 77% of which appear only once. Specimen: PBMCs. The genes are TRBV9 and TRBJ2-7, with a weak D call TRBD2 (6 bases). The receptor was derived from a male donor in good health and CMV-seropositive. CDR3 coding DNA: TGTGCCAGCAGCGTAGGGTTAGCGGAGATCTACGAGCAGTACTTC. Translating it yields CASSVGLAEIYEQYF.